The 5 T cell receptor beta chains below come from one sample, sequenced in a study of T cell responses to AZD1222 COVID-19 vaccine (dated by TCRdb to the early 2020s). The library was built by means of the immunoSEQ multiplex PCR assay. The table was pulled from immuneACCESS by TCRdb, which kept in-frame rearrangements only. Such tables lose some clones; where checked, under half of the loss comes from unresolved V genes, and the rest has no known cause. The sample profile shows around 72,000 clones; roughly 91% of them were found once. More than 20% of the sample is taken by the ten largest. The time point label on this specimen signifies: baseline before first vaccination. Sequencing was performed on peripheral blood, taken on day 0 of AZD1222 vaccination. These receptors were collected from an adult in good health.

The chain recombines TRBV11-3 with TRBJ2-2; unclear D gene. Deletions cut 4 bases from V and 4 bases from J, with 7 bases between. Germline-derived CDR1 and CDR2 are SGHNT and YENEEA. The CDR3 is 13 residues long. The CDR3 region is CASSSRSTGELFF. CDR3 DNA sequence: TGTGCCAGCAGCTCCCGGTCCACCGGGGAGCTGTTTTTT.

The CDR3 spells CASSSGWTGGNEQFF. CDR3 sequence (DNA): TGTGCCAGCAGCTCCGGTTGGACAGGGGGAAATGAGCAGTTCTTC. The rearrangement links TRBV11-3 to TRBJ2-1, with 10 bases identical to TRBD1. The CDR3 is 15 residues long. Trimming cost V 4 bases and J 7 bases; bases outside gene matches: 7. Germline V gene data show CDR1 as SGHNT and CDR2 as YENEEA.

The genes are TRBV4-2 and TRBJ1-1; D is uncertain. The CDR3 runs 17 residues. The V gene lost 0 bases and the J gene lost 0 bases, with 14 bases spanning the gap. The V gene's germline CDR1 is LGHNA and CDR2 YNFKEQ. The CDR3 region has the DNA TGTGCCAGCAGCCAAGATGGGCGGGTGATCATGAACACTGAAGCTTTCTTT. It is translated as CASSQDGRVIMNTEAFF.

The chain employs TRBV6-6 and TRBJ1-5; the D is unclear. The CDR3 spans 11 residues. Looked up from germline, CDR1 is MNHNY and CDR2 is SVGAGI (reference sequence). V was pared by 4 bases and J by 5 bases, with 3 bases between. CDR3 DNA sequence: TGTGCCAGCAGTTCGGATCAGCCCCAGCATTTT. Translating it yields CASSSDQPQHF.

The J gene is TRBJ1-3, the V gene TRBV30; D is undetermined. The germline V gene encodes CDR1 GTSNPN and CDR2 SVGIG (reference sequence). V gave up 6 bases and J gave up 4 bases, with 7 bases separating them. The CDR3 runs 11 residues. DNA of the CDR3: TGTGCCTGCAGGAGAGGAAACACCATATATTTT. This encodes CACRRGNTIYF.